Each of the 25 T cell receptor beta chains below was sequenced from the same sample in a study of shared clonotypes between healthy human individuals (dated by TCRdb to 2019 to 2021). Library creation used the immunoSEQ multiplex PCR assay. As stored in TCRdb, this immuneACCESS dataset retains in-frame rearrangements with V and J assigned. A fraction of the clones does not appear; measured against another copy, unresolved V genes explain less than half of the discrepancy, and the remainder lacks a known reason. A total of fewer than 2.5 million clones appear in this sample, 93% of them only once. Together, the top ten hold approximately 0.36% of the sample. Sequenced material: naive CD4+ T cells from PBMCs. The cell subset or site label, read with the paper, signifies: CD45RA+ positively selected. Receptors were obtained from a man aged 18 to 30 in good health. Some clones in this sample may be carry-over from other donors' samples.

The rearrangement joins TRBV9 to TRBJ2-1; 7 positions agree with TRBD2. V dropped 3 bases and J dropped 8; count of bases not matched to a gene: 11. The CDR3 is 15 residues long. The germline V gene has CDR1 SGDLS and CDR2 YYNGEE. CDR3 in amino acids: CASSERMGGVYEQFF. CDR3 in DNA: TGTGCCAGCAGCGAGAGGATGGGAGGGGTCTATGAGCAGTTCTTC.

CDR3: CSVDGGAGETQYF. CDR3 DNA sequence: TGCAGCGTTGACGGGGGGGCTGGTGAGACCCAGTACTTC. V and J are TRBV29-1 and TRBJ2-5, with 8 bases that match TRBD2. Germline values: CDR1 SQVTM, CDR2 ANQGSEA. CDR3 size: 13 residues. V lost 3 bases and J lost 5; bases outside the gene matches: 5.

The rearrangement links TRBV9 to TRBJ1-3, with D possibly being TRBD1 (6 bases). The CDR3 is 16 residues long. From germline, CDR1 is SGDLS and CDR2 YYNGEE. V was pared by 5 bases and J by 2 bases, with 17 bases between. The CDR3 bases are TGTGCCAGCAGGCCCTTCTCAGGGGAAGCTGGAAACACCATATATTTT. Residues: CASRPFSGEAGNTIYF.

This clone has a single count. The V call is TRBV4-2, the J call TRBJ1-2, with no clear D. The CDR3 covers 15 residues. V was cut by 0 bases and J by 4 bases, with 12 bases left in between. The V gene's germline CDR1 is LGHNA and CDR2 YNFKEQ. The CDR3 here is CASSQDLGASYGYTF. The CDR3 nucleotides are TGTGCCAGCAGCCAAGATTTAGGCGCGTCCTATGGCTACACCTTC.

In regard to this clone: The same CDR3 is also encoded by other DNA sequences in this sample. CDR3 sequence (DNA): TGTGCCAGCAGCTTGTTGGCAGGGGCAACAGATACGCAGTATTTT. Its protein product is CASSLLAGATDTQYF. The rearrangement uses TRBV5-4 and TRBJ2-3; the D gene is possibly TRBD1 (6 bases). Per the germline V gene, CDR1 is SGHNT and CDR2 is YYREEE (reference sequence). V was trimmed by 1 base and J by 3 bases, leaving 12 bases between them. This CDR3 spans 15 amino acids.

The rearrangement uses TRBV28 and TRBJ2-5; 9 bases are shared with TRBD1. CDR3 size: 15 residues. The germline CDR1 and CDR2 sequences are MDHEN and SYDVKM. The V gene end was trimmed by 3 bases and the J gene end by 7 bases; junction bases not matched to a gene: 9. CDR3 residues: CASSLPQGALGTQYF. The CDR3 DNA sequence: TGTGCCAGCAGTTTGCCACAGGGGGCGCTGGGGACCCAGTACTTC. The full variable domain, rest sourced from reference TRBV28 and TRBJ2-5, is DVKVTQSSRYLVKRTGEKVFLECVQDMDHENMFWYRQDPGLGLRLIYFSYDVKMKEKGDIPEGYSVSREKKERFSLILESASTNQTSMYLCASSLPQGALGTQYFGPGTRLLVL.

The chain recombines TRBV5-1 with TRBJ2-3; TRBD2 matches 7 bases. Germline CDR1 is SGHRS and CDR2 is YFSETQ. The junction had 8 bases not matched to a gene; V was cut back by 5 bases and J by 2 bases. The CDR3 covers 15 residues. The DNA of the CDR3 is TGCGCCAGCAGTTCCCCTGCGGGGGACACAGATACGCAGTATTTT. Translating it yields CASSSPAGDTDTQYF.

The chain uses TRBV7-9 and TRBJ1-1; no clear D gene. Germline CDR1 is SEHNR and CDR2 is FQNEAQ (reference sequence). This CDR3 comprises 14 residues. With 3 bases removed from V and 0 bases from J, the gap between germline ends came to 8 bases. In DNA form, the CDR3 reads TGTGCCAGCAGCTTCTCTCGTTTGAACACTGAAGCTTTCTTT. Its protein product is CASSFSRLNTEAFF.

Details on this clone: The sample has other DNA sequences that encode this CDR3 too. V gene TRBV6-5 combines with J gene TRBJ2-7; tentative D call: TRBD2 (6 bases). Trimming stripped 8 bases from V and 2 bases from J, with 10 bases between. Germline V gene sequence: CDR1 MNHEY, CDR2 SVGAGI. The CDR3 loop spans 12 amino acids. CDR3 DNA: TGTGCCAGCCGCGGGACTGCCTACGAGCAGTACTTC. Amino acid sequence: CASRGTAYEQYF.

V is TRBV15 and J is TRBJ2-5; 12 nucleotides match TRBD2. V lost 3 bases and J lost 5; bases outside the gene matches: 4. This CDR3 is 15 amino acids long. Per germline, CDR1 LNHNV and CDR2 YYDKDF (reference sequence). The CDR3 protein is CATSSSSGRAETQYF. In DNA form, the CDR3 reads TGTGCCACCAGCAGTTCTAGCGGGAGGGCCGAGACCCAGTACTTC. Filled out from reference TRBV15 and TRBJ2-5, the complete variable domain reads DAMVIQNPRYQVTQFGKPVTLSCSQTLNHNVMYWYQQKSSQAPKLLFHYYDKDFNNEADTPDNFQSRRPNTSFCFLDIRSPGLGDTAMYLCATSSSSGRAETQYFGPGTRLLVL.

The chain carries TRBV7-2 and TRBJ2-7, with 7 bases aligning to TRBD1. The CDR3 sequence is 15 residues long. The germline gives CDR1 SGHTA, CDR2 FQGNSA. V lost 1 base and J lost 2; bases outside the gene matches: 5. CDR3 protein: CASSLVGTEAYEQYF. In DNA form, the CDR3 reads TGTGCCAGCAGCTTAGTTGGGACAGAGGCCTACGAGCAGTACTTC.

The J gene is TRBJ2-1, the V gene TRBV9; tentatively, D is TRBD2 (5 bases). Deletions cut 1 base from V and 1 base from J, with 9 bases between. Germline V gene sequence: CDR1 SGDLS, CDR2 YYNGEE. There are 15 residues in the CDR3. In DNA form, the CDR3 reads TGTGCCAGCAGCGTACTAGCATCTTCCTACAATGAGCAGTTCTTC. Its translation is CASSVLASSYNEQFF.

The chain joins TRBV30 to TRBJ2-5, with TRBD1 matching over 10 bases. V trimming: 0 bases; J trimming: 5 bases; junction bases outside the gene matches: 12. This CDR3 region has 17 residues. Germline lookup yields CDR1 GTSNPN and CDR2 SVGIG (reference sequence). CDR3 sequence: CAWSVGDRGLVGETQYF. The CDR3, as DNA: TGTGCCTGGAGTGTAGGGGACAGGGGTCTCGTAGGGGAGACCCAGTACTTC.

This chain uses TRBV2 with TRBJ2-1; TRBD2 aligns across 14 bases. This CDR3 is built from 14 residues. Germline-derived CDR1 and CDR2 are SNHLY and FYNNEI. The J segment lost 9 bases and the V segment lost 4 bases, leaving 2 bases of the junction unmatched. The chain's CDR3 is CASSGLAGGLEQFF. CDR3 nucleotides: TGTGCCAGCAGTGGACTAGCGGGAGGGCTTGAGCAGTTCTTC. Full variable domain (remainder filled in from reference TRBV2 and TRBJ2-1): EPEVTQTPSHQVTQMGQEVILRCVPISNHLYFYWYRQILGQKVEFLVSFYNNEISEKSEIFDDQFSVERPDGSNFTLKIRSTKLEDSAMYFCASSGLAGGLEQFFGPGTRLTVL.

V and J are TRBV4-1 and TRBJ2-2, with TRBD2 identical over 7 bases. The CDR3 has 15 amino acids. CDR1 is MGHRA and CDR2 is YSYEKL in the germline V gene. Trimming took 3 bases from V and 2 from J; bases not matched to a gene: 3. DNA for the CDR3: TGCGCCAGCAGCCATGGGACTATTAACACCGGGGAGCTGTTTTTT. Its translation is CASSHGTINTGELFF.

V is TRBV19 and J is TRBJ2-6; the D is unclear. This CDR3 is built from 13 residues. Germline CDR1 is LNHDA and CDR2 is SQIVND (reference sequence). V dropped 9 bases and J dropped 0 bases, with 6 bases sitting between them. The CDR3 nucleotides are TGTGCCAGCCAATACTCTGGGGCCAACGTCCTGACTTTC. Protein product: CASQYSGANVLTF.

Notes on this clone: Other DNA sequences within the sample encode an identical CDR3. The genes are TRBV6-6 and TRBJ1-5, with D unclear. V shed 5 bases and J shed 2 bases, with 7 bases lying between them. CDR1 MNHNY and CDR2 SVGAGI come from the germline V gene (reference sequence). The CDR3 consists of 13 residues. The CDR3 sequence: CASSDRGNQPQHF. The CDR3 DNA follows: TGTGCCAGCAGTGACCGAGGCAATCAGCCCCAGCATTTT.

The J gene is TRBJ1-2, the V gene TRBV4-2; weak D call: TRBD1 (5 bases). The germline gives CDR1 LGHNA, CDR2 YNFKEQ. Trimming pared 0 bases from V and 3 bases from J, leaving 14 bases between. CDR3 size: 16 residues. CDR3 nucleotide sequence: TGTGCCAGCAGCCAAGATCCCGAGGGACTGGACTATGGCTACACCTTC. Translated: CASSQDPEGLDYGYTF.

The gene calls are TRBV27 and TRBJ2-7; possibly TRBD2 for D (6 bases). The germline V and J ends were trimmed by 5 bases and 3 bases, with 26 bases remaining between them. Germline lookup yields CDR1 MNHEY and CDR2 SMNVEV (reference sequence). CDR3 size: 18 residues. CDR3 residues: CASSKTWGDDLSIYEQYF. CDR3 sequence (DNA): TGTGCCAGCAGTAAAACCTGGGGGGATGACTTAAGTATCTACGAGCAGTACTTC.

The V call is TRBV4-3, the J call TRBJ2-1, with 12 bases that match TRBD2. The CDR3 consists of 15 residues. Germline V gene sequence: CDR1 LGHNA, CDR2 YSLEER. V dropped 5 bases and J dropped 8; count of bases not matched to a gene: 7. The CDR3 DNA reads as TGCGCCAGCAGCGAAGTCCCTAGCGGGAGGGATGAGCAGTTCTTC. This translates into CASSEVPSGRDEQFF.

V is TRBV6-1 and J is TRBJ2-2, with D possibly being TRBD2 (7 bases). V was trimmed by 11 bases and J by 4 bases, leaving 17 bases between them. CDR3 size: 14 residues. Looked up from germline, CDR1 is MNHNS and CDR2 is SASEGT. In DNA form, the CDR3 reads TGTGCCCTTAAGGCGGGGGCCAGCACCGGGGAGCTGTTTTTT. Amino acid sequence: CALKAGASTGELFF.

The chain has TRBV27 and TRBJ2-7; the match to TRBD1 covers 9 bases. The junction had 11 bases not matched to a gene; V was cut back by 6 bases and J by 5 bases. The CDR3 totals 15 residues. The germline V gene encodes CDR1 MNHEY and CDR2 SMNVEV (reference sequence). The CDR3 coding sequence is TGTGCCAGCAGACTGTTGGGACAGGGCTTCAACGAGCAGTACTTC. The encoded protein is CASRLLGQGFNEQYF.

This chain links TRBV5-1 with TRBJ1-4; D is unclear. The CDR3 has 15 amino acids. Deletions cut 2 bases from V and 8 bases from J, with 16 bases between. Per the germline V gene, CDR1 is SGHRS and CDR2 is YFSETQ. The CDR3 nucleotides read TGCGCCAGCAGCTTCCTCCCGGGGTTGGAGGAAAAACTGTTTTTT. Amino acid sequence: CASSFLPGLEEKLFF.

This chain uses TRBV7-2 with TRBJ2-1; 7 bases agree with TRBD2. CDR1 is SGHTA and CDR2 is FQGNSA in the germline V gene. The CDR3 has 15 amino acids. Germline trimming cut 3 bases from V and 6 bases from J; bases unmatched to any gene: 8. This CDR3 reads CASSFGLGLFNEQFF. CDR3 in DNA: TGTGCCAGCAGCTTCGGTCTGGGACTATTCAATGAGCAGTTCTTC.

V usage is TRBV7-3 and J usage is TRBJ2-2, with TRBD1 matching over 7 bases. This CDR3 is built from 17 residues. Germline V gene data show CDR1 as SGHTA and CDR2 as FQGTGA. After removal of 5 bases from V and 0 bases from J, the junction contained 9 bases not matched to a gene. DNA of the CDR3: TGTGCCAGCAGCGGAGCCCGAGGACAGGCGAACACCGGGGAGCTGTTTTTT. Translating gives CASSGARGQANTGELFF. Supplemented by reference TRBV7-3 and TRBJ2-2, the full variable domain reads GAGVSQTPSNKVTEKGKYVELRCDPISGHTALYWYRQSLGQGPEFLIYFQGTGAADDSGLPNDRFFAVRPEGSVSTLKIQRTERGDSAVYLCASSGARGQANTGELFFGEGSRLTVL.